The source of this T cell receptor (beta chain) is a study of blood T cell repertoires in COVID-19. With V trimmed by 6 bases and J by 2 bases, 9 bases remained unmatched. Germline values: CDR1 LNHDA, CDR2 SQIVND (reference sequence). CDR3 length equals 15 residues. Enrollees, about 18 to 90 years old, lived in around 23 US areas. Original processing notes: For nucleated cells, counts were estimated from reference gene primer amplification. This table comes from immunoSEQ multiplex PCR, and its TCRdb copy is limited to in-frame clones, with some not included. The DNA was the basis for D and trimming; V, J and clone size are from that table. The profile shows about 270,000 clones, 85% to 90% of them singletons. This clone appeared a few times.

This sequence joins TRBV19 and TRBJ1-2; 7 positions agree with TRBD1. Sample: PBMCs or T cells enriched from blood (not recorded which). This TCR was recovered from a woman in her 30s with acute COVID-19. The CDR3 here is CASRGDRDLNYGYTF. The CDR3 DNA is TGTGCCAGTAGAGGAGACAGGGACCTAAACTATGGCTACACCTTC.